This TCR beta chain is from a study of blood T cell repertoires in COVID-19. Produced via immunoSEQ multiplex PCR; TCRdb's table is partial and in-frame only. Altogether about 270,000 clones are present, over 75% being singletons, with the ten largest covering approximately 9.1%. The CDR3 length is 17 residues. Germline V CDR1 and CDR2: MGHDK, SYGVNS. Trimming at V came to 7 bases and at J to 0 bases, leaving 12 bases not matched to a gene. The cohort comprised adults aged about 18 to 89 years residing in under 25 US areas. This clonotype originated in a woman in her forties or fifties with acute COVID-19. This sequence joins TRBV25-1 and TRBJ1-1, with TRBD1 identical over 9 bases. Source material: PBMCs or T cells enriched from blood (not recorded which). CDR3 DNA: TGTGCCAGCAAACCGGGACAGGGTAGGGGGATGAACACTGAAGCTTTCTTT. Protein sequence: CASKPGQGRGMNTEAFF.